This T cell receptor beta chain stems from a study of shared clonotypes between healthy human individuals. As for this clone: Its cognate antigen is unknown.

Only in-frame clones appear in the TCRdb table, and some are missing; sequencing was by immunoSEQ multiplex PCR. The sample records approximately 1,500,000 clones, approximately 98% being singletons. Germline CDR1 is MNHEY and CDR2 is SMNVEV (reference sequence). The V gene lost 5 bases and the J gene lost 0 bases, with 4 bases spanning the gap. The CDR3 spans 13 residues. Regarding the study as a whole: The naive CD4 repertoires of several donors were compared, and roughly 5% of clonotypes were shared.

The TCR sequence derives from a young man in good health. Sequenced material: naive CD4+ T cells sorted from blood. As to subset: CD45RA+ positively selected. The chain couples TRBV27 to TRBJ2-2; D not certain. The DNA for the CDR3 is TGTGCCAGCAGTACGCCGAACACCGGGGAGCTGTTTTTT. Translated: CASSTPNTGELFF.